This TCR beta chain was sequenced during a study of identical twins' blood T cells. Study at large: About 50 million reads came from 12 libraries, six alpha, six beta. Findings and caveats of the study: Shared environment remains a possible cause of twin similarity.

V was pared by 11 bases and J by 3 bases, with 16 bases between. Germline CDR1 ENHRY, CDR2 SYGVKD. The CDR3 is 13 amino acids. This clonotype came up many times. Its antigen is as yet unknown. One entry per CDR3 protein, called by TCRdb with MiXCR from the 5' RACE reads. The repertoire consists of a few hundred thousand distinct CDR3 sequences, with over 25% occurring once and the leading ten covering roughly 5.5%. The sequence derives from a woman between 18 and 49 years old in good health. Sequencing was done on a sample of PBMCs. V is TRBV10-3 and J is TRBJ1-1; D not resolved. The CDR3 coding sequence is TGTGCCTCCAGAGGAGGGTTGGACACTGAAGCTTTCTTT. It codes for CASRGGLDTEAFF.